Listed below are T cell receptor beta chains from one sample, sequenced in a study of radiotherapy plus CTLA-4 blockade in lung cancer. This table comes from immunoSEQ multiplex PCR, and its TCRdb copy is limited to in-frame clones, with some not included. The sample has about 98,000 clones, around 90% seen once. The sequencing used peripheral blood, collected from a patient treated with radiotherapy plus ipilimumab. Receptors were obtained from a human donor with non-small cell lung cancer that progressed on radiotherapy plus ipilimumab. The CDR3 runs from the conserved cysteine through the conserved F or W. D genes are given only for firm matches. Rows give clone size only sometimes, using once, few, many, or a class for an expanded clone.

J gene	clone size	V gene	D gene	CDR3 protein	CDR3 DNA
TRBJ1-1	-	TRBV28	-	CASSLSGGLNTEAFF	TGTGCCAGCAGTTTAAGCGGGGGTCTGAACACTGAAGCTTTCTTT
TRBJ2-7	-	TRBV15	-	CATSRDSEISTYEQYF	TGTGCCACCAGCAGAGATAGTGAGATCTCTACCTACGAGCAGTACTTC
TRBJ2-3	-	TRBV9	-	CASSVAGRSSTDTQYF	TGTGCCAGCAGCGTAGCAGGCAGATCTAGCACAGATACGCAGTATTTT
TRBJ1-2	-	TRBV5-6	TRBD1	CASKRTGEYGYTF	TGTGCCAGCAAGCGGACAGGGGAATATGGCTACACCTTC
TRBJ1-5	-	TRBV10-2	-	CASSESTGDPEGQPQHF	TGCGCCAGCAGTGAGTCGACGGGGGACCCGGAAGGTCAGCCCCAGCATTTT
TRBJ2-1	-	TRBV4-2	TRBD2	CASSQELAGGFEQFF	TGTGCCAGCAGCCAAGAGCTAGCGGGAGGTTTTGAGCAGTTCTTC
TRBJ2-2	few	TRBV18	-	CASSQGSRRGGELFF	TGTGCCAGCTCCCAGGGTAGCCGTCGCGGCGGGGAGCTGTTTTTT
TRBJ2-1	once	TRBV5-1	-	CASSLGPTEQFF	TGCGCCAGCAGCTTGGGACCGACCGAGCAGTTCTTC
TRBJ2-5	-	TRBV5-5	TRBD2	CASTPTSGRAGETQYF	TGTGCCAGCACGCCTACTAGCGGGAGGGCCGGGGAGACCCAGTACTTC
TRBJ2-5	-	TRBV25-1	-	CASSERGLAPVQETQYF	TGTGCCAGCAGTGAACGTGGCCTAGCGCCGGTCCAAGAGACCCAGTACTTC
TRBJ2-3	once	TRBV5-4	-	CASGIIGSTDTQYF	TGTGCCAGCGGAATAATAGGGAGCACAGATACGCAGTATTTT
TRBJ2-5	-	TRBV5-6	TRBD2	CASSLRAGVGYF	TGTGCCAGCAGCTTGCGAGCGGGAGTTGGTTACTTC
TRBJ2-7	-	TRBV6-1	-	CASGTDRSSYEQYF	TGTGCCAGCGGGACGGACAGAAGCTCCTACGAGCAGTACTTC
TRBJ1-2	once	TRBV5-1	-	CASSPTTGAGGYTF	TGCGCCAGCAGCCCGACTACGGGGGCTGGTGGCTACACCTTC
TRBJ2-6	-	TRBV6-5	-	CASTPDRAANVLTF	TGTGCCAGCACCCCGGACAGAGCGGCCAACGTCCTGACTTTC
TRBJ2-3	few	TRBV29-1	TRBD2	CSVEVSSGRADTQYF	TGCAGCGTTGAAGTGTCTAGCGGGAGAGCAGATACGCAGTATTTT